This T cell receptor (beta chain) was documented in a study of T cells in Graves' hyperthyroidism and ophthalmopathy (dated by TCRdb to between 2017 and 2020). For the wider study: Peripheral blood samples were taken at initial diagnosis, before any treatment was given. To identify distinguishing TCR V-J signatures, a discovery cohort of around 100 patients was used, comprising 43 with Graves' ophthalmopathy and 57 with stable Graves' hyperthyroidism. Prospective prediction of ophthalmopathy was tested in an independent validation cohort consisting of 18 hyperthyroidism patients and over 15 patients who later progressed to ophthalmopathy. The 75 to 100 discovery patients were divided at random into training and test sets in a 7:3 ratio. In about six Graves' hyperthyroidism patients, the study also compared T-cell repertoires from thyroid tissue with T-cell repertoires from blood. Once sampling was done, hyperthyroidism patients were given methimazole at a starting dose of 30 mg daily, whereas ophthalmopathy patients were given high-dose intravenous methylprednisolone. TCR Vbeta CDR3 sequencing of roughly 140 peripheral blood samples (under 45 ophthalmopathy, 75 to 80 hyperthyroidism and about 17 progressor patients) is reported in the paper. The research as a whole found: A model built on a 13 V-J signature distinguished ophthalmopathy from stable hyperthyroidism, reaching approximately 89% sensitivity and about 81% specificity in cross-validation and 80%/75% in testing. In validation, progression to ophthalmopathy was predicted by the model with 70% to 71% sensitivity and under 85% specificity, a median of roughly 6 months before onset. Sample size was not statistically predetermined, and investigators were not blinded to group allocation. Most expanded thyroid clonotypes (frequency above 0.001) were also found in blood, which suggests that blood repertoires may mirror thyroid immune responses.

This clonotype was recorded at least ten times. There is no known antigen for this receptor. Nothing much larger sits one base from this clone, and base qualities are not available. In the ophthalmopathy patients, disease was moderately to severely active, with a Clinical Activity Score of 3 or more, a NOSPECS grade of 4 or more, and a duration of less than 3 months. Any patient with an uncontrolled infection, another autoimmune disease, pregnancy or lactation was excluded. Diagnoses were established on the basis of clinical symptoms, serum thyroxine and TRAb, thyroid ultrasound, and orbital computed tomography. PBMCs were isolated from 8 to 10 ml of fresh peripheral blood by Ficoll-Paque density gradient centrifugation. Total RNA was extracted using Trizol reagent, and RNA quality was assessed on an Agilent 2100 Bioanalyzer. From the cysteine up to the phenylalanine, the CDR3 has a length of 13 residues. The DNA shown is the 39-base CDR3, in frame from base 1. Reading the germline V gene gives CDR1 SGHTA and CDR2 FQGNSA. V loses 4 bases, J loses 1 base, and the germline ends lie 8 bases apart.

TCR beta CDR3 regions were amplified from RNA transcripts. The TCR CDR3 was subjected to a first round of RT-PCR using the HTBI primer set and the Qiagen OneStep RT-PCR kit. The libraries were constructed in a second round of multiplex PCR and then size-selected and purified. Sequencing of the libraries was done on an Illumina HiSeq2000 using paired-end 100 bp reads. Turning to the authors' computational methods: SOAPnuke was used to process the raw data, with reads discarded if the reads contained adapters or uncalled bases, had a mean Phred below 15, or lacked an exact constant-primer or identifier match. High-quality paired reads were merged using COPE v1.2.5, and each unique nucleotide sequence was defined as a clonotype. Clonotypes were aligned to IMGT TRBV, TRBD and TRBJ reference segments using MiTCR v1.1. The analysis included only V-J combinations with a frequency above 0.0001, which together covered around 99% of the repertoires. The TCS score was defined as the ratio of F50 (clonal expansion) to E x V (chaos), calculated using BLOSUM62-based TCRdist between CDR3 peptides within each V-J. Welch's t-statistics and random forest reduced 450 to 600 V-J features to 13, which were used in a naive Bayes classifier (R e1071). Using fastp at Q25 and MiXCR, TCRdb reprocessed the public reads and kept productive beta chains. Rows are combined by CDR3 protein, so each entry shows the most common genes and DNA. For this entry, the V and J calls and clone size follow TCRdb and not the study's own pipeline. Recorded for this sample are 530,000 or so distinct CDR3 sequences; roughly 24% of them occurred a single time. The ten largest make up approximately 11% of the sample.

The sequenced sample consisted of blood. This receptor was taken from a woman under 40 with Graves' ophthalmopathy. The chain employs TRBV7-2 and TRBJ2-7; too little of a D gene remains to name it. The DNA sequence is TGTGCCAGCAGCTCGACGGTTTCCTACGAGCAGTACTTC. Translated, this is CASSSTVSYEQYF. The CDR3 plus the reference TRBV7-2 and TRBJ2-7 genes for the other parts give the full variable domain: GAGVSQSPSNKVTEKGKDVELRCDPISGHTALYWYRQSLGQGLEFLIYFQGNSAPDKSGLPSDRFSAERTGGSVSTLTIQRTQQEDSAVYLCASSSTVSYEQYFGPGTRLTVT.